The 19 T cell receptor beta chains in this list originate from one sample, sequenced in a study of blood T cell repertoires in COVID-19. Clones were read by immunoSEQ multiplex PCR, and TCRdb kept only the in-frame ones, dropping some. The sample records some 180,000 clones, 84% being singletons. Sequenced input: PBMCs or T cells enriched from blood (not recorded which). The receptors were sampled from a woman aged 30 to 39 who had been exposed to COVID-19.

This chain links TRBV12-5 with TRBJ2-1, with D possibly TRBD2 on 6 matching bases. V lost 0 bases to trimming and J lost 5 bases, with 11 bases between them. Germline CDR1 is LGHNT and CDR2 is FRNRAP. The CDR3 consists of 15 residues. Written as DNA, the CDR3 is TGTGCTAGTGGTTTGGTACAGTGGGGGGACAATGAGCAGTTCTTC. Translation gives CASGLVQWGDNEQFF.

The chain combines TRBV5-1 with TRBJ2-1; TRBD2 matches at 8 bases. The germline gives CDR1 SGHRS, CDR2 YFSETQ. Trimming removed 4 bases from V and 1 base from J; junction bases left unmatched: 4. The CDR3 spans 15 residues. The CDR3 spells CASSLGGASYNEQFF. The CDR3 DNA is TGCGCCAGCAGCCTCGGGGGGGCATCCTACAATGAGCAGTTCTTC.

The rearrangement joins TRBV19 to TRBJ1-1; TRBD1 matches 9 bases. V gave up 8 bases and J gave up 7 bases; unmatched junction bases: 11. The CDR3 totals 14 residues. Germline V CDR1 and CDR2: LNHDA, SQIVND (reference sequence). This CDR3 reads CASARGQGYGEAFF. The CDR3 DNA sequence: TGTGCCAGTGCCCGGGGACAGGGATATGGTGAAGCTTTCTTT.

The V gene is TRBV23-1, the J gene TRBJ1-5, with 11 nucleotides matching TRBD1. TRBV23-1 is an open reading frame whose function is uncertain. V gave up 5 bases and J gave up 2 bases; unmatched junction bases: 17. This CDR3 has 20 amino acids. CDR3 sequence (DNA): TGCGCCAGCAGTGGCAACCATACCTGGGGACAGGGGGTAGGCAATCAGCCCCAGCATTTT. This encodes CASSGNHTWGQGVGNQPQHF.

The CDR3: CASSLTGSRDGYTF. Here the CDR3 DNA reads TGTGCCAGCAGCTTGACAGGGTCAAGGGATGGCTACACCTTC. The gene calls are TRBV7-2 and TRBJ1-2; 7 bases line up with TRBD1. V was pared by 3 bases and J by 6 bases, with 7 bases of the junction left unmatched. Germline CDR1 SGHTA, CDR2 FQGNSA. This CDR3 is built from 14 residues.

The CDR3: CASSQVGDSHPYGYTF. For the CDR3, the DNA is TGCGCCAGCAGCCAAGTGGGGGACAGCCACCCCTATGGCTACACCTTC. The V and J genes are TRBV4-1 and TRBJ1-2; TRBD1 agrees at 7 bases. Germline values: CDR1 MGHRA, CDR2 YSYEKL. This CDR3 is built from 16 residues. Unmatched junction bases numbered 9, after V lost 1 base and J lost 4 bases.

This clone was seen a single time. As DNA, the CDR3 is TGTGCCAGCAGTTGGGGACAGAATTCACCCCTCCACTTT. Translation: CASSWGQNSPLHF. The genes are TRBV5-5 and TRBJ1-6; 7 positions match TRBD1. The length of the CDR3 is 13 residues. The V gene end was trimmed by 5 bases and the J gene end by 7 bases; junction bases not matched to a gene: 3. The germline V gene encodes CDR1 SGHKS and CDR2 YYEKEE (reference sequence).

This clone came up once. The chain has TRBV6-1 and TRBJ2-7; TRBD1 agrees at 10 bases. Germline V lookup: CDR1 MNHNS, CDR2 SASEGT. V lost 1 base, J lost 3 bases, and 3 bases stayed unmatched. The CDR3 is 15 residues long. The CDR3 region is CASSEDWTGGYEQYF. Here the CDR3 DNA reads TGTGCCAGCAGTGAAGATTGGACAGGGGGCTACGAGCAGTACTTC.

This clone was recorded once. The chain recombines TRBV19 with TRBJ2-1, with D possibly TRBD2 on 5 matching bases. CDR1 and CDR2 from the germline V gene are LNHDA and SQIVND (reference sequence). V lost 3 bases to trimming and J lost 8 bases, with 14 bases between them. This CDR3 is 14 amino acids long. CDR3 region: CASSMRASLHEQFF. Here the CDR3 DNA reads TGTGCCAGTAGTATGCGAGCTAGCCTCCATGAGCAGTTCTTC.

The chain combines TRBV5-4 with TRBJ2-1; the match to TRBD1 covers 7 bases. CDR3 length equals 11 residues. Trimming took 5 bases from V and 7 from J; bases not matched to a gene: 0. Germline V CDR1 and CDR2: SGHNT, YYREEE (reference sequence). In DNA, the CDR3 is TGTGCCAGCAGGGGACAGAATGAGCAGTTCTTC. It specifies CASRGQNEQFF.

The chain is built from TRBV29-1 and TRBJ1-1; 8 positions agree with TRBD1. CDR3 length: 11 amino acids. V lost 4 bases and J lost 9; bases outside the gene matches: 4. CDR1 and CDR2 from the germline V gene are SQVTM and ANQGSEA. The DNA of the CDR3 is TGCAGCGTTGTAGCAGGGGGCAAAGCTTTCTTT. It encodes CSVVAGGKAFF.

The table lists this clone with a count of one. The genes are TRBV18 and TRBJ2-3; TRBD2 aligns across 7 bases. The ends lost 2 bases at V and 2 bases at J; junction bases unmatched: 4. This CDR3 has 15 amino acids. Germline V lookup: CDR1 KGHSH, CDR2 LQKENI. CDR3 residues: CASSPLGGNTDTQYF. The CDR3 nucleotides read TGTGCCAGCTCACCATTGGGGGGGAACACAGATACGCAGTATTTT.

V gene TRBV4-1 combines with J gene TRBJ2-4; D is undetermined. The V and J ends lost 1 base and 0 bases respectively, with 7 bases between them. CDR1 is MGHRA and CDR2 is YSYEKL in the germline V gene. The CDR3 consists of 15 residues. CDR3 residues: CASSQVAVAKNIQYF. CDR3 coding DNA: TGCGCCAGCAGCCAAGTTGCGGTAGCCAAAAACATTCAGTACTTC.

This chain connects TRBV7-2 to TRBJ1-1; 10 bases map to TRBD1. J lost 10 bases, V lost 5 bases, and 10 bases had no gene match. CDR3 size: 14 residues. The germline CDR1 and CDR2 sequences are SGHTA and FQGNSA. CDR3 DNA: TGTGCCAGCAGCCAGCTTTCGGGACAGGGGAGAGCTTTCTTT. This codes for CASSQLSGQGRAFF. The variable domain in full, with the rest retrieved from reference TRBV7-2 and TRBJ1-1, is GAGVSQSPSNKVTEKGKDVELRCDPISGHTALYWYRQSLGQGLEFLIYFQGNSAPDKSGLPSDRFSAERTGGSVSTLTIQRTQQEDSAVYLCASSQLSGQGRAFFGQGTRLTVV.

This rearrangement joins TRBV7-9 to TRBJ2-5; 13 bases are a match to TRBD2. The CDR3 contains 17 residues. With V trimmed by 2 bases and J by 5 bases, 8 bases remained unmatched. Germline CDR1 is SEHNR and CDR2 is FQNEAQ (reference sequence). This CDR3 reads CASSLTGLAGRGETQYF. DNA of the CDR3: TGTGCCAGCAGCTTAACGGGACTAGCGGGGAGGGGTGAGACCCAGTACTTC.

V gene TRBV9 combines with J gene TRBJ2-7; 8 bases align to TRBD1. In germline, CDR1 is SGDLS, CDR2 YYNGEE. After removal of 0 bases from V and 4 bases from J, the junction contained 6 bases not matched to a gene. The CDR3 is made up of 15 amino acids. The CDR3 DNA reads as TGTGCCAGCAGCGTAGAGAGGACAGGGTTTTACGAGCAGTACTTC. This gives the protein CASSVERTGFYEQYF.

This clone was observed once. V and J are TRBV6-5 and TRBJ1-1; D call uncertain. V was cut by 2 bases and J by 5 bases, with 12 bases left in between. This CDR3 region has 14 residues. In germline, CDR1 is MNHEY, CDR2 SVGAGI. CDR3 amino acids: CASSYLGGSTEAFF. The CDR3 nucleotides are TGTGCCAGCAGTTACCTGGGTGGGAGTACTGAAGCTTTCTTT.

As to this clone: Other nucleotide sequences in the sample specify the same CDR3. The rearrangement uses TRBV3-1 (or the pseudogene TRBV3-2) and TRBJ1-1; D remains ambiguous. V lost 0 bases and J lost 10, with 9 bases in between. Germline CDR1 reads LGHDT; CDR2 reads YNNKEL (reference sequence). This CDR3 contains 12 residues. The DNA of the CDR3 is TGTGCCAGCAGCCAAGATGATCGGGGAGCTTTCTTT. Its translation is CASSQDDRGAFF.

This clone has a handful of counts. The chain carries TRBV29-1 and TRBJ1-2, with TRBD1 as a possible D gene (6 bases). The CDR3 runs 13 residues. CDR1 is SQVTM, CDR2 ANQGSEA, per germline. V lost 3 bases and J lost 4, with 12 bases in between. Written as DNA, the CDR3 is TGCAGCGTTGATCACAGGGCGGCCTATGGCTACACCTTC. Its translation is CSVDHRAAYGYTF. Using reference TRBV29-1 and TRBJ1-2 for the parts outside the CDR3, the full variable domain is SAVISQKPSRDICQRGTSLTIQCQVDSQVTMMFWYRQQPGQSLTLIATANQGSEATYESGFVIDKFPISRPNLTFSTLTVSNMSPEDSSIYLCSVDHRAAYGYTFGSGTRLTVV.